A single sample gave rise to the 29 T cell receptor beta chains below, sequenced in a study of human T cells and chemical hapten exposure. A single record per CDR3 protein comes from TCRdb applying MiXCR to the RACE reads. The repertoire holds roughly 180,000 distinct CDR3 sequences, with under 25% as singletons. Time point reported: patch test 1, 2 weeks after DPC sensitization. Treatment of the sample: therapeutic diphenylcyclopropenone sensitization with weekly scalp DPC. The source material was whole blood, sampled in connection with sensitization to the hapten diphenylcyclopropenone (DPC). Receptors originate from a woman aged 45-60 years with alopecia areata. Some clones in this sample may be carry-over from other donors' samples.

In its sample, this clonotype was seen many times. The CDR3 bases are TGTGCCAGCAGTCAGAAAGAGACCCAGTACTTC. It specifies CASSQKETQYF. The chain has TRBV6-5 and TRBJ2-5; D is unresolved. The CDR3 consists of 11 residues. CDR1 and CDR2 from the germline V gene are MNHEY and SVGAGI. Deletions cut 5 bases from V and 3 bases from J, with 4 bases between.

J is TRBJ1-1 and V is TRBV7-9, with unresolved D. V lost 1 base and J 0 bases, leaving 9 bases between the germline ends. Germline CDR1 reads SEHNR; CDR2 reads FQNEAQ (reference sequence). The CDR3 sequence is 15 residues long. The CDR3 bases are TGTGCCAGCAGCTTAGTTCGGCAAATGAACACTGAAGCTTTCTTT. Protein sequence: CASSLVRQMNTEAFF.

The rearrangement uses TRBV7-9 and TRBJ1-4; 10 nucleotides align to TRBD1. This CDR3 spans 15 amino acids. Germline CDR1 is SEHNR and CDR2 is FQNEAQ (reference sequence). V lost 5 bases, J lost 3 bases, and 3 bases stayed unmatched. The DNA of the CDR3 is TGTGCCAGCAGCCGCGACAGGGGGCCTAATGAAAAACTGTTTTTT. It yields the protein CASSRDRGPNEKLFF.

The table lists this clonotype with a few counts. The CDR3 protein is CASSLAGKGYEQYF. As DNA, the CDR3 is TGCGCCAGCAGCTTGGCAGGGAAGGGTTACGAGCAGTACTTC. The chain joins TRBV5-1 to TRBJ2-7; D might be TRBD1 (5 bases). Germline CDR1 and CDR2: SGHRS and YFSETQ. The V gene lost 0 bases and the J gene lost 4 bases, with 11 bases spanning the gap. This CDR3 is built from 14 residues.

This clonotype appeared a few times. The rearrangement joins TRBV29-1 to TRBJ1-1, with D perhaps TRBD1 (6 bases). The CDR3 totals 12 residues. The ends were cut back, 0 bases at V and 5 bases at J, with 7 bases in the middle. Germline V gene data show CDR1 as SQVTM and CDR2 as ANQGSEA. The CDR3 reads CSVEEQGTEAFF. The CDR3 coding sequence is TGCAGCGTTGAAGAACAGGGAACTGAAGCTTTCTTT. The full variable domain, rest sourced from reference TRBV29-1 and TRBJ1-1, is SAVISQKPSRDICQRGTSLTIQCQVDSQVTMMFWYRQQPGQSLTLIATANQGSEATYESGFVIDKFPISRPNLTFSTLTVSNMSPEDSSIYLCSVEEQGTEAFFGQGTRLTVV.

The genes are TRBV25-1 and TRBJ1-2, with TRBD1 matching 7 bases. V gave up 5 bases and J gave up 8 bases; unmatched junction bases: 2. Germline-derived CDR1 and CDR2 are MGHDK and SYGVNS. CDR3 size: 11 residues. The CDR3, as DNA: TGTGCCAGCAGTAGCAGGGGGGGCTACACCTTC. This sequence encodes CASSSRGGYTF.

Only a few counts were recorded for this clonotype. The gene calls are TRBV20-1 and TRBJ2-5; 9 bases are a match to TRBD2. Trimming at V came to 6 bases and at J to 6 bases, leaving 14 bases not matched to a gene. The CDR3 loop spans 15 amino acids. Germline CDR1 and CDR2: DFQATT and SNEGSKA (reference sequence). CDR3 nucleotide sequence: TGCAGTGCGGCAGCGGGAGGATCCCCTTGGCAGACCCAGTACTTC. It encodes CSAAAGGSPWQTQYF.

The chain recombines TRBV10-3 with TRBJ1-1, with D possibly TRBD1 on 6 matching bases. Trimming stripped 0 bases from V and 2 bases from J, with 10 bases between. Germline values: CDR1 ENHRY, CDR2 SYGVKD. The CDR3 is 15 amino acids. The CDR3 spells CAISESLQGNTEAFF. The DNA of the CDR3 is TGTGCCATCAGTGAGTCGCTACAGGGTAACACTGAAGCTTTCTTT.

The genes are TRBV13 and TRBJ2-1; 7 nucleotides agree with TRBD2. Germline assignment: CDR1 PRHDT and CDR2 FYEKMQ (reference sequence). This CDR3 comprises 16 residues. V lost 5 bases and J lost 3; bases outside the gene matches: 10. CDR3 DNA sequence: TGTGCCAGCAGCAACACCCTAGCGGAAAACTACAATGAGCAGTTCTTC. Protein: CASSNTLAENYNEQFF.

This clonotype was picked up a small number of times. J is TRBJ1-5 and V is TRBV20-1; D perhaps matches TRBD1 (5 bases). Looked up from germline, CDR1 is DFQATT and CDR2 is SNEGSKA (reference sequence). Trimming cost V 3 bases and J 9 bases, with 21 bases left between them. The CDR3 length is 15 residues. This CDR3 is CSASVSVGGLRPQHF. The CDR3 nucleotides are TGCAGTGCTAGCGTTTCGGTGGGGGGTTTACGGCCCCAGCATTTT.

This chain joins TRBV7-8 and TRBJ2-3; 11 nucleotides agree with TRBD2. Germline V CDR1 and CDR2: SGHVS, FQNEAQ. There are 17 residues in the CDR3. J gave up 6 bases and V 5 bases, and 13 bases lay outside the gene matches. The CDR3 is CASSPLAGGALGDTQYF. For the CDR3, the DNA is TGTGCCAGCAGCCCCTTAGCGGGAGGGGCTTTGGGCGATACGCAGTATTTT.

The chain employs TRBV7-2 and TRBJ2-3, with 9 bases aligning to TRBD1. The J segment lost 4 bases and the V segment lost 8 bases, leaving 13 bases of the junction unmatched. Germline CDR1 SGHTA, CDR2 FQGNSA. This CDR3 has 16 residues. CDR3: CASCPRGTGSADTQYF. In DNA, the CDR3 is TGTGCCAGCTGTCCCCGAGGGACAGGGTCTGCAGATACGCAGTATTTT.

The V and J genes are TRBV10-2 and TRBJ2-7, with TRBD2 matching over 11 bases. CDR1 is WSHSY and CDR2 is SAAADI in the germline V gene. V lost 8 bases to trimming and J lost 2 bases; unmatched junction nucleotides: 2. The CDR3 contains 13 residues. Here the CDR3 reads CASGLAGTYEQYF. CDR3 nucleotide sequence: TGCGCCAGCGGACTAGCGGGTACCTACGAGCAGTACTTC.

This chain joins TRBV20-1 and TRBJ1-6, with a weak D call TRBD1 (6 bases). The CDR3 has 14 residues. V was clipped by 6 bases and J by 9 bases, with 18 bases between them. Germline V gene lookup returns CDR1 DFQATT and CDR2 SNEGSKA (reference sequence). CDR3 loop: CSAAQVGGSSPLHF. CDR3 DNA: TGCAGTGCCGCGCAGGTCGGGGGCTCTTCACCCCTCCACTTT.

This chain connects TRBV29-1 to TRBJ1-3; TRBD1 matches 8 bases. Looked up from germline, CDR1 is SQVTM and CDR2 is ANQGSEA. V was pared by 7 bases and J by 8 bases, with 7 bases of the junction left unmatched. The CDR3 is 12 amino acids. CDR3 residues: CSARTGLDTIYF. DNA for the CDR3: TGCAGCGCAAGGACAGGGCTGGACACCATATATTTT. Full variable domain (outside the CDR3, taken from reference TRBV29-1 and TRBJ1-3): SAVISQKPSRDICQRGTSLTIQCQVDSQVTMMFWYRQQPGQSLTLIATANQGSEATYESGFVIDKFPISRPNLTFSTLTVSNMSPEDSSIYLCSARTGLDTIYFGEGSWLTVV.

The CDR3, as DNA: TGTGCCAGCAGCTTAAGGACAGGGGACTACGTCTCCTACGAGCAGTACTTC. Translation: CASSLRTGDYVSYEQYF. The rearrangement uses TRBV7-2 and TRBJ2-7, with 9 bases identical to TRBD1. Germline V gene data show CDR1 as SGHTA and CDR2 as FQGNSA. Trimming took 2 bases from V and 0 from J; bases not matched to a gene: 8. The CDR3 is 17 amino acids.

This clonotype was recorded a few times. The chain combines TRBV6-5 with TRBJ2-1, with D tentatively TRBD2 (6 bases). V lost 0 bases and J lost 1, with 13 bases in between. The CDR3 has 17 residues. Germline V gene sequence: CDR1 MNHEY, CDR2 SVGAGI. The CDR3 sequence: CASSYSILEGSYNEQFF. The CDR3 DNA reads as TGTGCCAGCAGTTACTCGATTCTGGAGGGTTCCTACAATGAGCAGTTCTTC.

The chain uses TRBV21-1 and TRBJ1-5. TRBV21-1 corresponds to a pseudogene. The CDR3 covers 15 residues. The CDR3 spells CASPDWADSNQPQHF. CDR3 DNA: TGTGCCAGCCCCGACTGGGCAGATAGCAATCAGCCCCAGCATTTT.

This clonotype was counted between two and nine times. This chain uses TRBV5-4 with TRBJ2-7; a weak D match, TRBD2 (6 bases). The CDR3 is 15 residues long. Per the germline V gene, CDR1 is SGHNT and CDR2 is YYREEE (reference sequence). Trimming stripped 0 bases from V and 2 bases from J, with 12 bases between. Written as DNA, the CDR3 is TGTGCCAGCAGCTTGGCCGCGGGATCCACCTACGAGCAGTACTTC. It yields the protein CASSLAAGSTYEQYF. The whole variable domain, remainder taken from reference TRBV5-4 and TRBJ2-7, is ETGVTQSPTHLIKTRGQQVTLRCSSQSGHNTVSWYQQALGQGPQFIFQYYREEENGRGNFPPRFSGLQFPNYSSELNVNALELDDSALYLCASSLAAGSTYEQYFGPGTRLTVT.

This clonotype was seen only a few times. The genes are TRBV7-9 and TRBJ2-1; 10 nucleotides match TRBD2. There are 15 residues in the CDR3. The germline V gene has CDR1 SEHNR and CDR2 FQNEAQ (reference sequence). V was clipped by 5 bases and J by 6 bases; unmatched bases: 7. CDR3 protein: CASSRKREGGNEQFF. The DNA of the CDR3 is TGTGCCAGCAGCCGCAAGCGGGAGGGAGGCAATGAGCAGTTCTTC.

This clonotype was seen ten or more times. The chain combines TRBV10-3 with TRBJ1-4; D ambiguous. Germline CDR1 and CDR2: ENHRY and SYGVKD. The germline V and J ends were trimmed by 9 bases and 0 bases, with 8 bases remaining between them. The CDR3 covers 13 residues. CDR3 DNA sequence: TGTGCCATATCGCCATCAACTAATGAAAAACTGTTTTTT. It yields the protein CAISPSTNEKLFF.

This clonotype was seen at least ten times. The chain uses TRBV2 and TRBJ1-1; 7 bases map to TRBD1. This CDR3 region has 17 residues. J was trimmed by 0 bases and V by 10 bases; bases with no gene match: 17. Germline CDR1 and CDR2: SNHLY and FYNNEI. CDR3 loop: CATSSPDRSFMNTEAFF. The CDR3 DNA follows: TGTGCCACCTCCTCCCCGGACAGGAGCTTTATGAACACTGAAGCTTTCTTT.

This chain joins TRBV20-1 and TRBJ2-1; D perhaps matches TRBD2 (6 bases). The CDR3 length is 17 residues. V lost 3 bases to trimming and J lost 2 bases, with 20 bases between them. CDR1 and CDR2 from the germline V gene are DFQATT and SNEGSKA (reference sequence). The chain's CDR3 is CSARVSTGVGAYNEQFF. CDR3 in DNA: TGCAGTGCTAGGGTATCAACGGGAGTTGGCGCCTACAATGAGCAGTTCTTC.

This clonotype was detected a few times. V is TRBV4-2 and J is TRBJ2-4, with TRBD2 matching over 9 bases. The germline CDR1 and CDR2 sequences are LGHNA and YNFKEQ. The CDR3 runs to 18 residues. The V and J ends lost 0 bases and 4 bases, in that order; junction bases with no gene match: 10. The CDR3 DNA is TGTGCCAGCAGCCAAGATCTTCTAGCGGGAACACGGAAAAACATTCAGTACTTC. It yields the protein CASSQDLLAGTRKNIQYF.

This clonotype is judged medium-sized. This chain joins TRBV12-3 or TRBV12-4 and TRBJ1-2, with D possibly being TRBD1 (6 bases). There are 13 residues in the CDR3. Trimming stripped 6 bases from V and 8 bases from J, with 16 bases between. CDR3 nucleotides: TGTGCCAGCAGAAAACAAGAAACAGGGGGCTACACCTTC. Translating it yields CASRKQETGGYTF.

V gene TRBV20-1 combines with J gene TRBJ1-3; no clear D gene. This CDR3 comprises 15 residues. Per the germline V gene, CDR1 is DFQATT and CDR2 is SNEGSKA (reference sequence). Trimming took 3 bases from V and 3 from J, leaving 15 bases between them. The CDR3 DNA reads as TGCAGTGCTAGTGGTTTTCGCTCTATTGGAAACACCATATATTTT. Protein: CSASGFRSIGNTIYF.

The genes are TRBV7-9 and TRBJ2-5; 15 bases map to TRBD2. The CDR3 runs 16 residues. Unmatched junction bases numbered 3, after V lost 5 bases and J lost 2 bases. Looked up from germline, CDR1 is SEHNR and CDR2 is FQNEAQ (reference sequence). The CDR3: CASSAGLAGGQETQYF. The CDR3 DNA sequence: TGTGCCAGCAGCGCGGGACTAGCGGGGGGACAAGAGACCCAGTACTTC.

The chain couples TRBV5-1 to TRBJ1-4; 8 nucleotides agree with TRBD1. Germline-derived CDR1 and CDR2 are SGHRS and YFSETQ. V was pared by 2 bases and J by 5 bases, with 8 bases of the junction left unmatched. This CDR3 comprises 16 residues. The CDR3 is CASSLSPTGENEKLFF. The CDR3 nucleotides are TGCGCCAGCAGCTTATCCCCGACAGGGGAAAATGAAAAACTGTTTTTT.

V gene TRBV12-3 or TRBV12-4 combines with J gene TRBJ1-1, with D hard to call. CDR3 size: 15 residues. Trimming pared 6 bases from V and 1 base from J, leaving 15 bases between. CDR3 in amino acids: CASSPTGIGNTEAFF. CDR3 nucleotides: TGTGCCAGCAGCCCCACGGGGATCGGGAACACTGAAGCTTTCTTT.